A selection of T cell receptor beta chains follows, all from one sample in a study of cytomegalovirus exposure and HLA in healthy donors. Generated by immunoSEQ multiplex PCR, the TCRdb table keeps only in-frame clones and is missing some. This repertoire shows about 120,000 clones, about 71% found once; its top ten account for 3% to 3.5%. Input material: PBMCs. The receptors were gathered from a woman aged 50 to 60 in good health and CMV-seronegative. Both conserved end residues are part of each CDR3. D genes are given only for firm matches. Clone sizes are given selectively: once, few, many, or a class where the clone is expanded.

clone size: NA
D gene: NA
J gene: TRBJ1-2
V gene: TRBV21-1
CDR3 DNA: TGTGCCAGCAGCAAACCGTCCCGGGACAGGGATAATAACTATGGCTACACCTTC
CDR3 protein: CASSKPSRDRDNNYGYTF

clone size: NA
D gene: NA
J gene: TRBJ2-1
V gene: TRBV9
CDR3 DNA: TGTGCCAGCAGCCTAACTAGTGGCAATGAGCAGTTCTTC
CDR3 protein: CASSLTSGNEQFF

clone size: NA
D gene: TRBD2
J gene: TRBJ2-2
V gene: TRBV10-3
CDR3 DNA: TGTGCCATCAGTGACCCTAGCGGCAACACCGGGGAGCTGTTTTTT
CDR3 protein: CAISDPSGNTGELFF

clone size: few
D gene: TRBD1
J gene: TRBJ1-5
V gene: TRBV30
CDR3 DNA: TGTGCCTGGAGTCAAGAGGACAGGCCGCATCAGCCCCAGCATTTT
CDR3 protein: CAWSQEDRPHQPQHF

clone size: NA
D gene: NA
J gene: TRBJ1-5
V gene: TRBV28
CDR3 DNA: TGTGCCAGCAGTACGAGGTCCTATAGCAATCAGCCCCAGCATTTT
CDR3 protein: CASSTRSYSNQPQHF

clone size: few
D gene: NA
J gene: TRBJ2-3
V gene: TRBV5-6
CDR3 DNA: TGTGCCAGCAGCTTGATGTGGGAGAGCACAGATACGCAGTATTTT
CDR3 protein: CASSLMWESTDTQYF

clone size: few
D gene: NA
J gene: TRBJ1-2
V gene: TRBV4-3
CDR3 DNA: TGCGCCAGCAGCCAAGATCCAGCAGGGGCGTATCGTGGCTACACCTTC
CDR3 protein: CASSQDPAGAYRGYTF

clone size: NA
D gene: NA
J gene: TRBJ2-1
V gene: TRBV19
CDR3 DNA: TGTGCCAGTAGTATGAGGAGCGATTCCTACAATGAGCAGTTCTTC
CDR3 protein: CASSMRSDSYNEQFF

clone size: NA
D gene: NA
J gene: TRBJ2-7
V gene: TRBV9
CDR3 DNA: TGTGCCAGCAGCGTAGGTCAGGGGTTCGACGAGCAGTACTTC
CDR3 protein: CASSVGQGFDEQYF

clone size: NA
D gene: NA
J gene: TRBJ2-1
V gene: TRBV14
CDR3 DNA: TGTGCCAGCAGCGTTCCGGGAGTTTTCAATGAGCAGTTCTTC
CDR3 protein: CASSVPGVFNEQFF

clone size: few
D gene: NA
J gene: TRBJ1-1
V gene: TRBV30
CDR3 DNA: TGTGCCTGGAGTGTACTGGGTCCCCCGACGGGGACTGAAGCTTTCTTT
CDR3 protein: CAWSVLGPPTGTEAFF

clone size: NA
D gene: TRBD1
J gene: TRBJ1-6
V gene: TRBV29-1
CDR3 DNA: TGCAGCGTAGCCCCCACCGGGACAGAGAGGAATTCACCCCTCCACTTT
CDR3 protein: CSVAPTGTERNSPLHF

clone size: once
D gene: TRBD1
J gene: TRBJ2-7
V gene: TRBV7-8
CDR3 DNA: TGTGCCAGCAGCTTCACGGGACAGGGTACCTACGAGCAGTACTTC
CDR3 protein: CASSFTGQGTYEQYF

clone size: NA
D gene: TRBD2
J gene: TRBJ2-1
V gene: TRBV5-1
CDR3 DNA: TGCGCCAGCAGCCTGGAAGGACTAGCGGGATACAATGAGCAGTTCTTC
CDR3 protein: CASSLEGLAGYNEQFF

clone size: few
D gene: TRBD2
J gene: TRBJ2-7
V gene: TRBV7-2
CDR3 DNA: TGTGCCAGCAGCCCCACGGGAAGTAGCGGGGAGCCCCCCGAGCAGTACTTC
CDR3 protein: CASSPTGSSGEPPEQYF

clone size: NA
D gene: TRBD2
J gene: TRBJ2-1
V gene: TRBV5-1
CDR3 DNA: TGCGCCAGCAGCTTGGAGGGACTAGCGGGAGGGGTTGAGCAGTTCTTC
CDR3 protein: CASSLEGLAGGVEQFF

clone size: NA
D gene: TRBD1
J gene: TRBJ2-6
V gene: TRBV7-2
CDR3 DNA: TGTGCCAGCAGCCCCAGGACAGGCTCAGGGGCCAACGTCCTGACTTTC
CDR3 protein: CASSPRTGSGANVLTF

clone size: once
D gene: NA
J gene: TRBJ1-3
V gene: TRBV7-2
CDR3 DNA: TGTGCCAGCAGCTTAGCAGGACAATCCTCTGGAAACACCATATATTTT
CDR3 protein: CASSLAGQSSGNTIYF

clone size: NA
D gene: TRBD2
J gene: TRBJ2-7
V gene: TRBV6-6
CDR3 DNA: TGTGCCAGCAGTTCCCGTCCTAGCGGAGGGTACGAGCAGTACTTC
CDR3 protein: CASSSRPSGGYEQYF

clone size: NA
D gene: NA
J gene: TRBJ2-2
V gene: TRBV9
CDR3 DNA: TGTGCCAGCAGCGGAGGTCTCGGGGAGCTGTTTTTT
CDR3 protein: CASSGGLGELFF

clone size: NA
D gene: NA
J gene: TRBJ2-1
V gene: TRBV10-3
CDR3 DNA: TGTGCCATCGGACGGGCCGGGGAGAACAATGAGCAGTTCTTC
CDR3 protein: CAIGRAGENNEQFF

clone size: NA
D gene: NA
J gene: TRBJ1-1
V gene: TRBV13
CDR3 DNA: TGTGCCAGCAGCTTACGAAGGGGGACTGAAGCTTTCTTT
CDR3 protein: CASSLRRGTEAFF